These 19 T cell receptor beta chains share one sample of origin, sequenced in a study of radiation and T cells in renal cell carcinoma. Indicated time point: blood 2 weeks post-SBRT. This sample's treatment: 15 Gy SBRT to primary tumor, nephrectomy 4 weeks later. Using immunoSEQ multiplex PCR, the repertoire was profiled, and TCRdb retains in-frame clones only, with some absent. The repertoire consists of 100,000 to 150,000 clones, with about four fifths occurring once and the leading ten covering roughly 6%. Sequencing used blood, obtained from a patient whose treatment included radiotherapy and nephrectomy. These receptors were obtained from a man in his fifties with renal cell carcinoma.

This chain uses TRBV7-2 with TRBJ1-2; D may be TRBD1 (5 bases). Trimming cost V 5 bases and J 7 bases, with 8 bases left between them. The length of the CDR3 is 11 residues. Germline CDR1 and CDR2: SGHTA and FQGNSA. The CDR3 spells CASSLRGGYTF. The CDR3 DNA reads as TGTGCCAGCAGCCTAAGGGGTGGCTACACCTTC.

J is TRBJ2-5 and V is TRBV7-2; tentative D call: TRBD2 (5 bases). CDR1 and CDR2 (germline): SGHTA, FQGNSA. This CDR3 has 13 amino acids. V lost 3 bases and J 5 bases, leaving 10 bases between the germline ends. The CDR3 DNA is TGTGCCAGCAGCTTGGGGAGTCGGGAGACCCAGTACTTC. Its translation is CASSLGSRETQYF. Based on the CDR3 plus reference TRBV7-2 and TRBJ2-5, the full variable domain is GAGVSQSPSNKVTEKGKDVELRCDPISGHTALYWYRQSLGQGLEFLIYFQGNSAPDKSGLPSDRFSAERTGGSVSTLTIQRTQQEDSAVYLCASSLGSRETQYFGPGTRLLVL.

The V and J genes are TRBV5-1 and TRBJ1-1; D call uncertain. The germline CDR1 and CDR2 sequences are SGHRS and YFSETQ. Trimming removed 3 bases at V and 4 bases at J, with 13 bases between. The CDR3 sequence is 14 residues long. The chain's CDR3 is CASSSSPGFTEAFF. The CDR3 DNA follows: TGCGCCAGCAGCTCCAGCCCGGGATTCACTGAAGCTTTCTTT. The full variable domain, with the rest looked up from reference TRBV5-1 and TRBJ1-1, is KAGVTQTPRYLIKTRGQQVTLSCSPISGHRSVSWYQQTPGQGLQFLFEYFSETQRNKGNFPGRFSGRQFSNSRSEMNVSTLELGDSALYLCASSSSPGFTEAFFGQGTRLTVV.

This chain connects TRBV2 to TRBJ1-2; 9 bases map to TRBD1. The ends lost 1 base at V and 7 bases at J; junction bases unmatched: 10. Germline V gene data show CDR1 as SNHLY and CDR2 as FYNNEI. The CDR3 is 16 amino acids. The CDR3 nucleotides are TGTGCCAGCAGTGAAGTTCTAGCGGGACAGGGTGGTGGCTACACCTTC. Translation gives CASSEVLAGQGGGYTF.

Only a few counts were recorded for this clone. The chain has TRBV9 and TRBJ1-2; maybe TRBD1 (6 bases). From germline, CDR1 is SGDLS and CDR2 YYNGEE. Between the trimmed V and J ends, which lost 0 bases and 7 bases, there was a span of 16 bases. This CDR3 is built from 15 residues. The DNA of the CDR3 is TGTGCCAGCAGCGTAGAGGCCTTGGGGGCGGGTGGCTACACCTTC. Translated, it gives CASSVEALGAGGYTF.

This chain connects TRBV6-5 to TRBJ2-1; D gene uncertain. Germline V gene lookup returns CDR1 MNHEY and CDR2 SVGAGI. This CDR3 has 14 residues. V shed 4 bases and J shed 6 bases, with 13 bases lying between them. The CDR3 DNA reads as TGTGCCAGCAGTTTGACTGCCCATCTCAATGAGCAGTTCTTC. This codes for CASSLTAHLNEQFF.

This chain joins TRBV7-2 and TRBJ2-7, with a tentative D call TRBD2 (6 bases). V lost 1 base and J 12 bases, leaving 10 bases between the germline ends. The CDR3 contains 11 residues. Germline V CDR1 and CDR2: SGHTA, FQGNSA. CDR3 amino acids: CASSLGTMGYF. CDR3 coding DNA: TGTGCCAGCAGCTTAGGGACTATGGGGTACTTC.

This clone turned up a few times. The chain recombines TRBV28 with TRBJ1-2; tentatively, D is TRBD1 (6 bases). CDR3 size: 16 residues. V lost 4 bases to trimming and J lost 6 bases, with 21 bases between them. The germline CDR1 and CDR2 sequences are MDHEN and SYDVKM. The CDR3 here is CASSSGGGALWNGYTF. DNA for the CDR3: TGTGCCAGCAGTTCCGGAGGGGGGGCTCTTTGGAATGGCTACACCTTC.

The J gene is TRBJ1-6, the V gene TRBV5-1; D call uncertain. Trimming cost V 0 bases and J 5 bases, with 6 bases left between them. The germline CDR1 and CDR2 sequences are SGHRS and YFSETQ. This CDR3 contains 14 residues. This chain's CDR3 is CASSLAFDNSPLHF. In DNA, the CDR3 is TGCGCCAGCAGCTTGGCCTTTGATAATTCACCCCTCCACTTT.

The V gene is TRBV10-1, the J gene TRBJ1-5; 9 nucleotides agree with TRBD1. The J segment lost 4 bases and the V segment lost 8 bases, leaving 3 bases of the junction unmatched. The CDR3 extends over 13 amino acids. Germline-derived CDR1 and CDR2 are WNHNN and SYGVQD (reference sequence). This CDR3 reads CASSGQGNQPQHF. Written as DNA, the CDR3 is TGCGCCAGCTCTGGACAGGGGAATCAGCCCCAGCATTTT.

In DNA, the CDR3 is TGTGCCAGCAGCTCACAAGAGAACACTGAAGCTTTCTTT. Translation gives CASSSQENTEAFF. The rearrangement links TRBV7-9 to TRBJ1-1, with D uncertain. This CDR3 spans 13 amino acids. The germline gives CDR1 SEHNR, CDR2 FQNEAQ (reference sequence). V was cut by 4 bases and J by 1 base, with 7 bases left in between.

The CDR3 spells CASSLVGLGYEQYF. In nucleotides, the CDR3 is TGTGCCAGCAGCTTAGTTGGTTTAGGGTACGAGCAGTACTTC. The gene calls are TRBV7-9 and TRBJ2-7; no clear D gene. Germline CDR1 is SEHNR and CDR2 is FQNEAQ (reference sequence). The ends were cut back, 1 base at V and 4 bases at J, with 11 bases in the middle. The CDR3 is 14 amino acids. The entire variable domain, with the rest obtained from reference TRBV7-9 and TRBJ2-7, is as follows: DTGVSQNPRHKITKRGQNVTFRCDPISEHNRLYWYRQTLGQGPEFLTYFQNEAQLEKSRLLSDRFSAERPKGSFSTLEIQRTEQGDSAMYLCASSLVGLGYEQYFGPGTRLTVT.

This chain connects TRBV7-9 to TRBJ2-3; D unresolved. V dropped 2 bases and J dropped 9 bases, with 15 bases sitting between them. CDR3 size: 14 residues. CDR1 SEHNR and CDR2 FQNEAQ come from the germline V gene (reference sequence). The CDR3 bases are TGTGCCAGCAGCTTATTTAGTGACGGAGAAACGCAGTATTTT. It translates to CASSLFSDGETQYF.

The chain is built from TRBV27 and TRBJ2-3, with 7 bases matching TRBD1. The CDR3 contains 14 residues. V gave up 2 bases and J gave up 4 bases; unmatched junction bases: 3. CDR1 and CDR2 from the germline V gene are MNHEY and SMNVEV (reference sequence). The CDR3: CASSLRGHSDTQYF. CDR3 DNA sequence: TGTGCCAGCAGTTTAAGGGGGCATTCAGATACGCAGTATTTT.

The chain recombines TRBV10-3 with TRBJ2-5, with 8 bases matching TRBD2. V dropped 7 bases and J dropped 5; count of bases not matched to a gene: 6. CDR3 size: 13 residues. Germline CDR1 is ENHRY and CDR2 is SYGVKD. CDR3 sequence: CAITPGRDETQYF. CDR3 DNA sequence: TGTGCCATCACTCCCGGGAGGGACGAGACCCAGTACTTC.

This clone has a count of ten or more. This chain joins TRBV18 and TRBJ1-1; D gene uncertain. This CDR3 contains 15 residues. Germline V gene sequence: CDR1 KGHSH, CDR2 LQKENI. V was cut by 0 bases and J by 6 bases, with 14 bases left in between. CDR3 coding DNA: TGTGCCAGCTCACCACCTACAACCCCACATTCTGAAGCTTTCTTT. Its translation: CASSPPTTPHSEAFF.

The V call is TRBV6-6, the J call TRBJ2-7; D is tentatively TRBD1 or TRBD2 (5 bases each). The germline V gene has CDR1 MNHNY and CDR2 SVGAGI (reference sequence). Between the trimmed V and J ends, which lost 6 bases and 2 bases, there was a span of 8 bases. The CDR3 consists of 12 residues. In DNA, the CDR3 is TGTGCCAGCAGCCCGGGACCCTACGAGCAGTACTTC. It codes for CASSPGPYEQYF.

The chain links TRBV5-6 to TRBJ2-6; 7 bases line up with TRBD2. With V trimmed by 2 bases and J by 4 bases, 12 bases remained unmatched. CDR3 length: 18 residues. Germline V CDR1 and CDR2: SGHDT, YYEEEE. CDR3 sequence: CASSFLRGTTLGANVLTF. For the CDR3, the DNA is TGTGCCAGCAGCTTTCTGCGGGGGACTACTCTGGGGGCCAACGTCCTGACTTTC.

This clone was detected a few times. The chain recombines TRBV9 with TRBJ1-1; TRBD1 agrees at 8 bases. The germline gives CDR1 SGDLS, CDR2 YYNGEE. The CDR3 spans 16 residues. Trimming took 0 bases from V and 0 from J; bases not matched to a gene: 4. CDR3 coding DNA: TGTGCCAGCAGCGTAGGGGAGGGACAGGTGAACACTGAAGCTTTCTTT. This sequence encodes CASSVGEGQVNTEAFF. Complete variable domain (other parts from reference TRBV9 and TRBJ1-1): DSGVTQTPKHLITATGQRVTLRCSPRSGDLSVYWYQQSLDQGLQFLIQYYNGEERAKGNILERFSAQQFPDLHSELNLSSLELGDSALYFCASSVGEGQVNTEAFFGQGTRLTVV.